This T cell receptor beta chain was profiled in a study of blood T cell repertoires in COVID-19. Study information: Samples came from the United States, Italy and Spain, spanning acute and convalescent COVID-19. Sample material is recorded as cDNA or gDNA derived from T cells, B-cell-depleted T cells, or PBMCs.

The germline V gene encodes CDR1 GTSNPN and CDR2 SVGIG (reference sequence). V shed 1 base and J 10 bases; nucleotides not matched to a gene: 2. The CDR3 is made up of 12 amino acids. Those enrolled in Seattle joined during active infection and were followed longitudinally afterward. Per the original methods: Reference gene primer amplification in the assay estimated nucleated cell counts. Repertoires were generated with immunoSEQ multiplex PCR, while TCRdb's copy carries only in-frame clones and drops some. The V and J calls and clone size are taken from that table; D and trimming were inferred from the DNA. Among some 150,000 clones listed, approximately 81% were seen once.

The receptor was derived from a woman in her sixties or seventies with COVID-19, enrolled during active disease. Sequencing used peripheral blood. The V call is TRBV30, the J call TRBJ2-1; 9 nucleotides line up with TRBD2. The CDR3 loop reads CAWSAGLAEQFF. The CDR3 nucleotides read TGTGCCTGGAGTGCCGGACTAGCGGAGCAGTTCTTC.